The T cell receptor beta chain described here comes from a study of somatic mutations in cytotoxic T cells in rheumatoid arthritis. Study at large: Certain V beta antibody-stained T-cell populations, V beta1+ cells sequenced for TCRB among them, were flow-sorted to nearly 100% purity. Study outcomes and limitations: Exceedance of 20% of CD8+ cells by the largest CD8+ clone occurred in 8 of 65 patients.

Produced via immunoSEQ multiplex PCR; TCRdb's table is partial and in-frame only. Here the sample spans about 7,400 clones, 75% to 90% being singletons. A note on this clone: Its antigen is not identified.

The sample consisted of CD8+ T cells sorted from blood. This clonotype was sampled from a woman aged 70 to 79 with rheumatoid arthritis.

As DNA, the CDR3 is TGTGCCAGCAGTTACGCCAGGGAAGCTTTCTTT. It encodes CASSYAREAFF. This chain joins TRBV6-5 and TRBJ1-1, with unresolved D. V was trimmed by 2 bases and J by 8 bases, leaving 6 bases between them. CDR1 and CDR2 from the germline V gene are MNHEY and SVGAGI. This CDR3 has 11 residues.